This is a list of T cell receptor beta chains from one sample in a study of blood T cell repertoires in COVID-19. The assay was immunoSEQ multiplex PCR, and TCRdb's table has in-frame clones only and misses some. The data hold around 120,000 clones, with 80% to 90% observed a single time. Sequencing input: peripheral blood. Source of these receptors: a woman aged 70 to 79 with acute or convalescent COVID-19. Each CDR3 is given with its conserved first and last residue. Fields, in order: J gene, V gene, clone size, D gene, CDR3 protein, CDR3 DNA. A D gene is named only where the DNA matches it firmly. Some rows have no size entry. The others give once, few or many, or a class for an expanded clone.

>TRBJ2-7|TRBV12-3/TRBV12-4|few|-
CASSPQGYEQYF
TGTGCCAGCAGCCCTCAGGGGTACGAGCAGTACTTC
>TRBJ1-6|TRBV2|-|TRBD1
CASSEQGGSYNSPLHF
TGTGCCAGCAGTGAACAGGGGGGATCCTATAATTCACCCCTCCACTTT
>TRBJ2-5|TRBV19|-|TRBD1
CASSVRDRGRQETQYF
TGTGCCAGTAGTGTCAGGGACAGGGGGAGGCAAGAGACCCAGTACTTC
>TRBJ1-4|TRBV9|-|TRBD1
CASSARTGYEKLFF
TGTGCCAGCAGCGCCCGGACAGGGTATGAAAAACTGTTTTTT
>TRBJ2-2|TRBV7-3|-|TRBD1
CASSRRGTGNTGELFF
TGTGCCAGCAGCCGACGCGGGACAGGGAACACCGGGGAGCTGTTTTTT
>TRBJ2-5|TRBV9|-|-
CASSVQGYVDETQYF
TGTGCCAGCAGCGTACAGGGTTACGTCGACGAGACCCAGTACTTC
>TRBJ1-5|TRBV28|once|-
CASSSQGNQPQHF
TGTGCCAGCAGTTCTCAGGGCAATCAGCCCCAGCATTTT
>TRBJ2-5|TRBV28|-|-
CASHKKWYQETQYF
TGTGCCAGCCACAAGAAGTGGTACCAAGAGACCCAGTACTTC
>TRBJ1-1|TRBV7-2|-|-
CASSWLGRAAEAFF
TGTGCCAGCAGCTGGTTGGGCAGGGCTGCTGAAGCTTTCTTT
>TRBJ1-2|TRBV12-3/TRBV12-4|-|-
CASSDSGGYTF
TGTGCCAGCAGTGACAGCGGGGGCTACACCTTC
>TRBJ1-6|TRBV6-5|-|-
CASSYSSQGYNSPLHF
TGTGCCAGCAGTTACTCGAGTCAGGGGTATAATTCACCCCTCCACTTT
>TRBJ1-6|TRBV12-5|-|-
CASAGAGEGSPLHF
TGTGCTAGTGCGGGGGCAGGGGAGGGGTCACCCCTCCACTTT
>TRBJ1-2|TRBV11-3|-|TRBD1
CASSDPGTGGHYGYTF
TGTGCCAGCAGCGACCCCGGGACAGGGGGCCACTATGGCTACACCTTC
>TRBJ2-7|TRBV5-1|-|TRBD2
CASSSERLAGREQYF
TGCGCCAGCAGCTCCGAACGACTAGCGGGGCGGGAGCAGTACTTC
>TRBJ2-3|TRBV7-3|few|TRBD2
CASSLLAGGSTDTQYF
TGTGCCAGCAGCTTACTAGCGGGGGGTAGCACAGATACGCAGTATTTT